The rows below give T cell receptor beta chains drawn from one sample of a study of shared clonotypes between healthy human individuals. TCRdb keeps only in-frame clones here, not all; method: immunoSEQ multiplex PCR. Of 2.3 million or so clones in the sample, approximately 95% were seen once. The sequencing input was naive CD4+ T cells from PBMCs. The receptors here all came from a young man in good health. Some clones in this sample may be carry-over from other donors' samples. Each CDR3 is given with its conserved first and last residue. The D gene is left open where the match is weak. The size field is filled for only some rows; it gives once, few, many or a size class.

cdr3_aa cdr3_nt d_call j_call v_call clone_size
CASSFYRLGGLAGDYATQYF TGTGCCAGCAGCTTTTATCGTTTGGGGGGACTAGCGGGAGATTACGCTACGCAGTATTTT TRBD2 TRBJ2-3 TRBV7-3 -
CASSFTGQGPYNEQFF TGTGCCAGCAGCTTCACCGGACAGGGGCCGTACAATGAGCAGTTCTTC TRBD1 TRBJ2-1 TRBV7-9 -
CASSPGQGNTEAFF TGTGCCAGCAGCCCAGGACAGGGTAACACTGAAGCTTTCTTT TRBD1 TRBJ1-1 TRBV11-3 -
CASSISPAQGGLLGNQPQHF TGTGCCAGCAGTATATCCCCTGCACAGGGGGGGCTGCTTGGCAATCAGCCCCAGCATTTT TRBD1 TRBJ1-5 TRBV28 -
CASSNLAGGRGELFF TGTGCCAGCAGTAATCTAGCGGGAGGACGCGGGGAGCTGTTTTTT TRBD2 TRBJ2-2 TRBV2 -
CASSGNGDRTYF TGTGCCAGCAGCGGGAACGGGGACAGAACCTACTTC TRBD1 TRBJ2-5 TRBV4-2 -
CASSRLDSSGNTIYF TGTGCCAGCAGCCGCTTGGACAGCTCTGGAAACACCATATATTTT - TRBJ1-3 TRBV6-5 -
CASSASGQNNQPQHF TGTGCCAGCAGCGCCTCGGGACAGAACAATCAGCCCCAGCATTTT TRBD1 TRBJ1-5 TRBV11-3 -
CASSFNRGGGTDTQYF TGTGCCAGCAGTTTTAACAGGGGTGGAGGCACAGATACGCAGTATTTT TRBD1 TRBJ2-3 TRBV5-4 -
CASSSGPDYGYTF TGTGCCAGCTCATCAGGACCCGACTATGGCTACACCTTC - TRBJ1-2 TRBV18 -
CASTGQGGGETQYF TGTGCCAGCACTGGACAGGGCGGGGGAGAGACCCAGTACTTC - TRBJ2-5 TRBV11-1 -
CASSAGLLTYEQYF TGTGCCAGCAGCGCCGGACTACTTACCTACGAGCAGTACTTC - TRBJ2-7 TRBV6-6 -
CASSRVGTAENYGYTF TGTGCCAGCAGCCGTGTGGGGACAGCGGAAAACTATGGCTACACCTTC TRBD1 TRBJ1-2 TRBV7-8 -
CASSTSGLAGSLYEQYF TGTGCCAGCAGCACTTCCGGACTAGCGGGAAGCCTATACGAGCAGTACTTC TRBD2 TRBJ2-7 TRBV7-9 -
CASSLVLNPTDTQYF TGTGCCAGCAGCTTGGTACTTAATCCCACAGATACGCAGTATTTT - TRBJ2-3 TRBV11-2 -
CAIKTGTGDEKLFF TGTGCCATAAAAACCGGGACAGGGGACGAAAAACTGTTTTTT TRBD1 TRBJ1-4 TRBV10-3 -
CASSLGRTSGYEQYF TGTGCCAGCAGCTTGGGACGGACTAGCGGCTACGAGCAGTACTTC TRBD2 TRBJ2-7 TRBV5-4 -
CASSLSASGRVDTQYF TGCGCCAGCAGCTTGTCGGCTAGCGGGAGGGTGGATACGCAGTATTTT TRBD2 TRBJ2-3 TRBV5-1 -
CASSPTGNQPQHF TGTGCCAGCTCACCGACAGGGAATCAGCCCCAGCATTTT TRBD1 TRBJ1-5 TRBV18 -
CASSDRGLTDTQYF TGTGCCAGCAGTGACAGGGGGCTTACAGATACGCAGTATTTT TRBD1 TRBJ2-3 TRBV6-1 -
CASSLVGASYEQYF TGTGCCAGCAGCTTAGTGGGGGCGTCCTACGAGCAGTACTTC - TRBJ2-7 TRBV7-2 -
CASSLTGSSYNEQFF TGCGCCAGCAGCTTGACAGGGAGCTCCTACAATGAGCAGTTCTTC - TRBJ2-1 TRBV5-1 -
CASSPRTSGTYEQYF TGTGCCAGCAGCCCTCGGACTAGCGGAACCTACGAGCAGTACTTC TRBD2 TRBJ2-7 TRBV7-2 -
CASATSGGNTDTQYF TGTGCCAGCGCTACGTCGGGGGGTAACACAGATACGCAGTATTTT - TRBJ2-3 TRBV21-1 -
CASSPGARDEQYF TGTGCCAGCTCTCCGGGGGCCCGTGACGAGCAGTACTTC - TRBJ2-7 TRBV28 -
CASSFGDRVNTGELFF TGCGCCAGCAGCTTCGGGGACAGGGTTAACACCGGGGAGCTGTTTTTT TRBD1 TRBJ2-2 TRBV5-1 -
CASRTPRQATNEKLFF TGTGCCAGCAGGACGCCCCGACAGGCAACTAATGAAAAACTGTTTTTT - TRBJ1-4 TRBV28 few
CASRLTAGNGREEQFF TGTGCCAGTAGGCTTACGGCGGGAAACGGACGAGAAGAGCAGTTCTTC - TRBJ2-1 TRBV19 -
CASRSRDRVGYEQYF TGTGCCAGCAGGAGCCGGGACAGGGTCGGCTACGAGCAGTACTTC TRBD1 TRBJ2-7 TRBV2 -
CSVETPDSYNEQFF TGCAGCGTTGAAACCCCAGACTCCTACAATGAGCAGTTCTTC - TRBJ2-1 TRBV29-1 -
CASSFTGVAKNIQYF TGTGCCAGCAGTTTTACAGGTGTAGCCAAAAACATTCAGTACTTC - TRBJ2-4 TRBV28 -
CASRRQGIREEQFF TGTGCCAGCAGGAGACAGGGTATTCGGGAAGAGCAGTTCTTC TRBD1 TRBJ2-1 TRBV6-1 -
CASSPTGMSYEQYF TGTGCCAGCTCACCGACAGGGATGTCCTACGAGCAGTACTTC TRBD1 TRBJ2-7 TRBV18 -
CASKGQGTQPQHF TGTGCCAGTAAGGGACAGGGGACTCAGCCCCAGCATTTT TRBD1 TRBJ1-5 TRBV19 -
CASRRGTQETQYF TGTGCCAGCAGACGGGGGACCCAAGAGACCCAGTACTTC - TRBJ2-5 TRBV7-9 -
CAGPGDEKLFF TGTGCCGGCCCCGGGGATGAAAAACTGTTTTTT - TRBJ1-4 TRBV30 few
CASSLVSGGPFKNEQYF TGCGCCAGCAGCTTGGTGTCGGGAGGGCCCTTTAAGAACGAGCAGTACTTC TRBD2 TRBJ2-7 TRBV5-1 -